This is a list of T cell receptor beta chains from one sample in a study of radiotherapy plus CTLA-4 blockade in lung cancer. The data were produced by immunoSEQ multiplex PCR, yet TCRdb's version contains in-frame clones alone and is incomplete. The table lists over 45,000 clones, less than 80% of them singletons, with roughly 15% in the top ten. The sample in question was peripheral blood, obtained from a patient treated with radiotherapy plus ipilimumab. The receptors derive from a human donor with non-small cell lung cancer who had a complete response to radiotherapy plus ipilimumab. Each CDR3 is given with its conserved first and last residue. The order of the fields is clone size, V gene, CDR3 protein. Clone size is given for some rows only: seen once, a few or many times, or a class if the clone is expanded.

few,TRBV7-9,CASSSSYGYTF
-,TRBV20-1,CSATDYGYTF
-,TRBV19,CASSPFGGGSSGNTIYF
-,TRBV4-3,CASSQGGTSGIYEQFF
-,TRBV6-5,CASSSLRYQPQHF
once,TRBV7-2,CASSRRRRDTEAFF
once,TRBV6-6,CASSHGQKEAFF
once,TRBV9,CASSVGGQQETQYF
-,TRBV4-3,CASSLTPGTGTDEQFF
-,TRBV25-1,CASSVGQTTDTQYF
-,TRBV7-2,CASSPDRVGYTF
-,TRBV19,CASQTGGAGQPQHF
-,TRBV6-5,CASSWTESNTEAFF
-,TRBV5-5,CASSITGGGQPQHF
-,TRBV5-5,CASSPGDRSTDTQYF
-,TRBV5-6,CASSPGSTYEQYF
-,TRBV10-3,CAISESGGGGTEAFF
-,TRBV5-4,CASSLPGLTNTGELFF
-,TRBV27,CASRTTAGGYTF
once,TRBV7-2,CASSLPGLNTEAFF
-,TRBV30,CAWSSRTGGRGQPQHF
once,TRBV20-1,CSAGETDGYTF
-,TRBV30,CAWSLGQSLRGTDTQYF
-,TRBV2,CASSGTSGRANEQFF
-,TRBV14,CASSPLSSRVGYGYTF
-,TRBV9,CASSATSGGPTGELFF